This TCR beta chain was found in a study of T cell responses to AZD1222 COVID-19 vaccine. Clones were read by immunoSEQ multiplex PCR, and TCRdb kept only the in-frame ones, dropping some. The profile shows approximately 180,000 clones, roughly nine tenths of them singletons. This CDR3 is built from 19 residues. Germline CDR1 reads SEHNR; CDR2 reads FQNEAQ (reference sequence). The V end lost 5 bases, the J end lost 0 bases, and 20 bases lay between the germline ends. V and J are TRBV7-9 and TRBJ1-6; no definite D call. This material consisted of peripheral blood, taken on day 0 of AZD1222 vaccination. The receptor's source is an adult in good health. In nucleotides, the CDR3 is TGTGCCAGCAGCCCCTCCGCCTCGTGGGAAAGCTCCTATAATTCACCCCTCCACTTT. This codes for CASSPSASWESSYNSPLHF.